The T cell receptor beta chain described here comes from a study of cytomegalovirus exposure and HLA in healthy donors. Study-wide results and limits: Reports showed the classifier diagnosing cytomegalovirus status with high specificity and sensitivity. According to a later analysis, TCR clusters from the first cohort tended to co-occur in the 100 to 150 validation repertoires. Investigators reported 150 to 200 TCR beta chains as tied to cytomegalovirus.

Here immunoSEQ multiplex PCR was the method, and the copy in TCRdb shows in-frame clones only, minus some. The sample lists some 170,000 clones; 86% were seen once. Comment on this clone: The antigen remains unidentified.

Germline values: CDR1 SQVTM, CDR2 ANQGSEA. CDR3 length: 11 amino acids. The sequence derives from a man between 18 and 35 years old in good health and CMV-seropositive. The chain combines TRBV29-1 with TRBJ1-1; D remains unclear. Sequencing was performed on PBMCs. CDR3 loop: CSLLVNTEAFF. CDR3 bases: TGCAGTTTACTGGTGAACACTGAAGCTTTCTTT.